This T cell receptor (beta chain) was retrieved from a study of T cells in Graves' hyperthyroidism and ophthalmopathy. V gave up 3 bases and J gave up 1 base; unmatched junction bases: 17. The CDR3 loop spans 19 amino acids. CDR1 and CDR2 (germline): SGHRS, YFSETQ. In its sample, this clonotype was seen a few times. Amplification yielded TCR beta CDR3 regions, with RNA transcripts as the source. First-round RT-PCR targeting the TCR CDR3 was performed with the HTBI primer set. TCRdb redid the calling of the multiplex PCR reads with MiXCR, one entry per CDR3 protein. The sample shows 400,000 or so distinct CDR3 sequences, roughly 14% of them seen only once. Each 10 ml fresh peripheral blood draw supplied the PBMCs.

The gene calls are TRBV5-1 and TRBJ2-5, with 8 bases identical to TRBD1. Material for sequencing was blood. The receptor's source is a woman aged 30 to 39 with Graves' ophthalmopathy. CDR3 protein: CASSYSVTGQGVSQETQYF. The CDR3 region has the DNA TGCGCCAGCAGCTACAGCGTCACTGGACAGGGAGTGTCCCAAGAGACCCAGTACTTC.